This T cell receptor beta chain was identified in a study of neoadjuvant anti-PD-1 for oral cavity cancer. The V gene's germline CDR1 is MRHNA and CDR2 SNTAGT. This CDR3 spans 17 amino acids. V trimming: 9 bases; J trimming: 1 base; junction bases outside the gene matches: 16. TCRdb's copy holds only in-frame clones and misses some; the assay was immunoSEQ multiplex PCR. The sample lists around 81,000 clones, approximately 80% occurring once. Analysis of PBMCs was direct, with no culture step. The sequence was obtained from a person aged 35-79 years with oral cavity squamous cell carcinoma. The gene calls are TRBV6-4 and TRBJ2-7; 9 bases match TRBD1. The source material was PBMCs, sampled before nivolumab (anti-PD-1) treatment. Here the CDR3 reads CARTQLFGQGISYEQYF. CDR3 nucleotides: TGTGCCAGAACACAACTATTCGGACAGGGGATTTCCTACGAGCAGTACTTC.